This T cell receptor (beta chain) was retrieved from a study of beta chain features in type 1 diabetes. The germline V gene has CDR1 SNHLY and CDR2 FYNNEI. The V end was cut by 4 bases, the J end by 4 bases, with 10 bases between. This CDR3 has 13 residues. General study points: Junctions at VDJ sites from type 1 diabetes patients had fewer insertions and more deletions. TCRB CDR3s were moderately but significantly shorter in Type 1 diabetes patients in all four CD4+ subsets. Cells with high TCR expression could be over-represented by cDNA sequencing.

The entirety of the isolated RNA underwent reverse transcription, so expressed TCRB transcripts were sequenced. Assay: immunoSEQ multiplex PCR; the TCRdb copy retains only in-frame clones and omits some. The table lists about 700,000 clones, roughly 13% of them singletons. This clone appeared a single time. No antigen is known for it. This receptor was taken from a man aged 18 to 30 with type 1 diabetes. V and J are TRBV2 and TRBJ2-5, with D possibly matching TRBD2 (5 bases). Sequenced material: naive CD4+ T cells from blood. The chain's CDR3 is CASSAPGVETQYF. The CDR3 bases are TGTGCCAGCAGTGCCCCCGGGGTAGAGACCCAGTACTTC.